This is a list of T cell receptor beta chains from one sample in a study of T cell clonotyping in hematopoietic cell transplantation. The protocol was immunoSEQ multiplex PCR, while the TCRdb copy is restricted to in-frame clones and leaves out a portion. Of around 15,000 clones detected, 92% appear once; the ten largest clones hold about 5.7%. The sequencing sample was made of peripheral blood mononuclear cells. Receptors originate from a man aged 35 to 55 in good health. Some clones in this sample may be carry-over from other donors' samples. CDR3s include the opening cysteine and the closing phenylalanine or tryptophan. The D gene is left open where the match is weak. Rows give clone size only sometimes, using once, few, many, or a class for an expanded clone.

>TRBV11-2|TRBD2|NA|TRBJ2-3
CASSFVTSGLTDTQYF
TGTGCCAGCAGCTTCGTAACTAGCGGGCTCACAGATACGCAGTATTTT
>TRBV25-1|TRBD1|NA|TRBJ1-2
CASSSPGTGVTFGYTF
TGTGCCAGCAGTTCCCCCGGGACAGGGGTTACGTTTGGCTACACCTTC
>TRBV6-5|NA|NA|TRBJ1-6
CASSYRLNSPLHF
TGTGCCAGCAGTTACCGGCTGAATTCACCCCTCCACTTT
>TRBV9|NA|NA|TRBJ2-2
CASSVGTGELFF
TGTGCCAGCAGCGTAGGCACCGGGGAGCTGTTTTTT
>TRBV4-3|NA|NA|TRBJ1-6
CASSQDGAENSPLHF
TGCGCCAGCAGCCAAGATGGGGCAGAGAATTCACCCCTCCACTTT
>TRBV2|TRBD2|once|TRBJ2-7
CASSSGTSGYEQYF
TGTGCCAGCAGCTCCGGGACTAGCGGCTACGAGCAGTACTTC
>TRBV27|NA|NA|TRBJ2-2
CASSRGSGVNTGELFF
TGTGCCAGCAGCCGGGGGTCGGGTGTGAACACCGGGGAGCTGTTTTTT
>TRBV4-2|NA|NA|TRBJ1-1
CASSQGGALNTEAFF
TGTGCCAGCAGCCAAGGAGGGGCTCTGAACACTGAAGCTTTCTTT
>TRBV6-5|NA|NA|TRBJ2-1
CASSYSNPPDNEQFF
TGTGCCAGCAGTTACTCGAACCCGCCTGACAATGAGCAGTTCTTC
>TRBV19|NA|NA|TRBJ1-1
CASSIQGDTEAFF
TGTGCCAGTAGTATACAGGGCGACACTGAAGCTTTCTTT
>TRBV7-9|TRBD2|NA|TRBJ2-5
CASSLGLAGAETQYF
TGTGCCAGCAGCTTAGGACTAGCGGGAGCAGAGACCCAGTACTTC
>TRBV9|NA|NA|TRBJ1-2
CASSVDDNYGYTF
TGTGCCAGCAGCGTAGATGATAACTATGGCTACACCTTC
>TRBV7-6|NA|NA|TRBJ1-5
CASSRRRGQPQHF
TGTGCCAGCAGCCGGCGGAGGGGACAGCCCCAGCATTTT
>TRBV7-9|TRBD2|NA|TRBJ2-3
CASSPGLAFTDTQYF
TGTGCCAGCAGCCCCGGACTAGCGTTCACAGATACGCAGTATTTT
>TRBV2|NA|NA|TRBJ2-7
CASRPLAGTTYEQYF
TGTGCCAGCAGACCCCTGGCGGGGACGACCTACGAGCAGTACTTC
>TRBV30|TRBD1|NA|TRBJ2-2
CARQGKGTGELFF
TGTGCCAGACAGGGAAAGGGCACCGGGGAGCTGTTTTTT
>TRBV30|TRBD2|NA|TRBJ2-7
CAWSVGAGDYEQYF
TGTGCCTGGAGTGTGGGAGCGGGAGATTACGAGCAGTACTTC
>TRBV6-5|NA|NA|TRBJ1-2
CASSSTGGGYTF
TGTGCCAGCAGTTCGACAGGAGGGGGCTACACCTTC
>TRBV5-4|TRBD2|NA|TRBJ2-2
CASSLRGRDTGELFF
TGTGCCAGCAGCTTGCGCGGGAGGGACACCGGGGAGCTGTTTTTT
>TRBV28|TRBD2|NA|TRBJ2-7
CASSSPGLAFEQYF
TGTGCCAGCAGTTCCCCGGGACTAGCGTTCGAGCAGTACTTC
>TRBV4-3|NA|NA|TRBJ2-6
CASSQYVGANVLTF
TGCGCCAGCAGCCAGTACGTTGGGGCCAACGTCCTGACTTTC
>TRBV7-8|NA|once|TRBJ2-3
CASSLGQGDISAYF
TGTGCCAGCAGCTTAGGGCAGGGAGATATTAGTGCGTATTTT
>TRBV30|NA|NA|TRBJ1-2
CAWSVNKESGYTF
TGTGCCTGGAGTGTAAACAAGGAGAGTGGCTACACCTTC
>TRBV6-1|TRBD1|once|TRBJ1-5
CASLRQGGQPQHF
TGTGCCAGCCTACGACAGGGGGGTCAGCCCCAGCATTTT
>TRBV2|NA|NA|TRBJ1-2
CASSGREEVGYTF
TGTGCCAGCAGTGGTAGGGAGGAGGTTGGCTACACCTTC
>TRBV29-1|NA|NA|TRBJ2-1
CSARILANEQFF
TGCAGCGCAAGGATACTGGCCAATGAGCAGTTCTTC
>TRBV6-6|NA|NA|TRBJ2-7
CATEGSGSYEQYF
TGTGCCACCGAGGGGAGCGGATCCTACGAGCAGTACTTC
>TRBV25-1|TRBD2|NA|TRBJ2-1
CASSEWASGGNEQFF
TGTGCCAGCAGTGAATGGGCTAGCGGGGGAAATGAGCAGTTCTTC
>TRBV11-2|NA|NA|TRBJ2-5
CASRSQTVGPQETQYF
TGTGCCAGCAGATCCCAAACGGTGGGGCCGCAAGAGACCCAGTACTTC
>TRBV6-5|NA|NA|TRBJ2-2
CASSRDPNTGELFF
TGTGCCAGCAGCCGGGATCCGAACACCGGGGAGCTGTTTTTT
>TRBV7-9|TRBD2|NA|TRBJ2-5
CASSFQLAGGQETQYF
TGTGCCAGCAGCTTCCAACTAGCGGGGGGGCAAGAGACCCAGTACTTC
>TRBV5-6|NA|NA|TRBJ2-7
CASSWAVSYEQYF
TGTGCCAGCAGCTGGGCGGTCTCCTACGAGCAGTACTTC
>TRBV7-8|NA|NA|TRBJ2-7
CASSPDRDTYEQYF
TGTGCCAGCAGCCCCGACAGAGATACCTACGAGCAGTACTTC
>TRBV6-5|NA|NA|TRBJ2-2
CASSNGRGELFF
TGTGCCAGCAGCAATGGTCGGGGGGAGCTGTTTTTT
>TRBV9|NA|NA|TRBJ1-1
CASSVRGNPNTEAFF
TGTGCCAGCAGCGTGAGGGGGAATCCGAACACTGAAGCTTTCTTT
>TRBV2|TRBD1|NA|TRBJ2-2
CASREGQGRAGELFF
TGTGCCAGCAGGGAAGGACAGGGCCGCGCCGGGGAGCTGTTTTTT
>TRBV11-2|NA|NA|TRBJ2-3
CASSLWDTSTDTQYF
TGTGCCAGCAGCTTATGGGATACCTCCACAGATACGCAGTATTTT
>TRBV7-9|TRBD1|NA|TRBJ1-6
CATEGAGSSYNSPLHF
TGTGCCACCGAGGGGGCAGGGAGCTCCTATAATTCACCCCTCCACTTT
>TRBV30|NA|NA|TRBJ1-4
CAWSLITGLNEKLFF
TGTGCCTGGAGTTTGATTACGGGACTTAATGAAAAACTGTTTTTT
>TRBV4-2|TRBD2|NA|TRBJ2-1
CASSQDQTSGRRGEQFF
TGTGCCAGCAGCCAGGACCAGACTAGCGGGAGGAGGGGGGAGCAGTTCTTC
>TRBV2|TRBD2|NA|TRBJ2-5
CASSVASGTQYF
TGTGCCAGCAGTGTGGCTAGCGGGACCCAGTACTTC
>TRBV11-2|NA|NA|TRBJ2-7
CASSFQGGYSYEQYF
TGTGCCAGCAGCTTCCAGGGAGGTTACTCCTACGAGCAGTACTTC
>TRBV6-1|NA|NA|TRBJ1-2
CANADTDYGYTF
TGTGCCAACGCTGACACGGACTATGGCTACACCTTC
>TRBV5-1|TRBD1|NA|TRBJ2-3
CASRDRFSTTDTQYF
TGCGCCAGCCGGGACAGGTTCTCGACCACAGATACGCAGTATTTT
>TRBV5-6|TRBD1|NA|TRBJ1-6
CASSRDRNSPLHF
TGTGCCAGCAGCCGGGACAGAAATTCACCCCTCCACTTT
>TRBV6-5|NA|NA|TRBJ2-7
CASSYSGDYEQYF
TGTGCCAGCAGTTACTCGGGCGACTACGAGCAGTACTTC